This passage covers 30 T cell receptor beta chains from one sample sequenced in a study of control samples from healthy donors and cancer patients. Only in-frame clones appear in the TCRdb table, and some are missing; sequencing was by immunoSEQ multiplex PCR. The sample holds 150,000 to 200,000 clones, about nine tenths seen once. The sequenced material came from blood. The receptor set was obtained from a woman aged 40 to 55 in good health.

J is TRBJ2-2 and V is TRBV19; D is possibly TRBD1 (6 bases). This CDR3 comprises 15 residues. CDR1 LNHDA and CDR2 SQIVND come from the germline V gene (reference sequence). V was shortened by 8 bases and J by 5 bases, with 18 bases between the two germline ends. The DNA for the CDR3 is TGTGCCAGTCTCCAACAGGGTTATCCGACCGGGGAGCTGTTTTTT. Translating gives CASLQQGYPTGELFF.

This chain joins TRBV11-2 and TRBJ1-4, with D unclear. V was shortened by 0 bases and J by 8 bases, with 10 bases between the two germline ends. Germline V gene lookup returns CDR1 SGHAT and CDR2 FQNNGV. CDR3 size: 14 residues. The DNA for the CDR3 is TGTGCCAGCAGCTTAGATCGCCGTCAGGAAAAACTGTTTTTT. Translated, it gives CASSLDRRQEKLFF.

In DNA form, the CDR3 reads TGTGCCAGCTCGCCCCGACGCGGGGGTAGACATGAAAAACTGTTTTTT. Residues: CASSPRRGGRHEKLFF. The chain is built from TRBV18 and TRBJ1-4; TRBD1 is a possible D gene (5 bases). CDR1 is KGHSH and CDR2 is LQKENI in the germline V gene. The ends were cut back, 6 bases at V and 6 bases at J, with 20 bases in the middle. This CDR3 region has 16 residues.

The gene calls are TRBV6-2 or TRBV6-3 and TRBJ2-3, with D possibly TRBD1 on 6 matching bases. The CDR3 runs to 14 residues. The V and J ends lost 4 bases and 2 bases respectively, with 10 bases between them. In germline, CDR1 is MNHEY, CDR2 SVGEGT. CDR3 sequence reads: CASSFGGTTDTQYF. The CDR3 DNA reads as TGTGCCAGCAGTTTTGGGGGCACCACAGATACGCAGTATTTT.

The CDR3 here is CASSPGTVKETQYF. The DNA for the CDR3 is TGTGCCAGCTCACCCGGGACAGTTAAAGAGACCCAGTACTTC. The V and J genes are TRBV18 and TRBJ2-5; the match to TRBD1 covers 7 bases. Trimming removed 3 bases from V and 3 bases from J; junction bases left unmatched: 4. Per the germline V gene, CDR1 is KGHSH and CDR2 is LQKENI. This CDR3 has 14 residues.

The rearrangement joins TRBV5-1 to TRBJ2-7, with D unclear. Trimming left V 1 base short and J 2 bases short, with 10 bases between. This CDR3 is built from 14 residues. Germline V lookup: CDR1 SGHRS, CDR2 YFSETQ. The DNA for the CDR3 is TGCGCCAGCAGCTTGTCTACGGGCACCTACGAGCAGTACTTC. It translates to CASSLSTGTYEQYF. The variable domain in full, completed from reference TRBV5-1 and TRBJ2-7, reads KAGVTQTPRYLIKTRGQQVTLSCSPISGHRSVSWYQQTPGQGLQFLFEYFSETQRNKGNFPGRFSGRQFSNSRSEMNVSTLELGDSALYLCASSLSTGTYEQYFGPGTRLTVT.

V usage is TRBV2 and J usage is TRBJ1-1; D might be TRBD1 (5 bases). Germline assignment: CDR1 SNHLY and CDR2 FYNNEI. Trimming removed 1 base from V and 4 bases from J, with 19 bases in between. This CDR3 comprises 17 residues. The CDR3 loop reads CASSEVVPGPWGTEAFF. The DNA for the CDR3 is TGTGCCAGCAGTGAAGTCGTTCCGGGACCATGGGGCACTGAAGCTTTCTTT. Full variable domain (rest looked up from reference TRBV2 and TRBJ1-1): EPEVTQTPSHQVTQMGQEVILRCVPISNHLYFYWYRQILGQKVEFLVSFYNNEISEKSEIFDDQFSVERPDGSNFTLKIRSTKLEDSAMYFCASSEVVPGPWGTEAFFGQGTRLTVV.

This chain uses TRBV10-2 with TRBJ2-3; TRBD2 aligns across 7 bases. J was trimmed by 2 bases and V by 8 bases; bases with no gene match: 4. Germline CDR1 is WSHSY and CDR2 is SAAADI. The length of the CDR3 is 13 residues. The CDR3 DNA follows: TGCGCCAGCGGCGGGGGTTTCACAGATACGCAGTATTTT. It is translated as CASGGGFTDTQYF.

This chain links TRBV11-2 with TRBJ1-1; no definite D call. Trimming shortened V by 1 base and J by 4 bases, and 13 bases separated the two germline ends. Looked up from germline, CDR1 is SGHAT and CDR2 is FQNNGV. CDR3 length: 15 residues. CDR3: CASSLVTGSVTEAFF. DNA for the CDR3: TGTGCCAGCAGCTTAGTCACGGGATCTGTCACTGAAGCTTTCTTT.

The CDR3 reads CASSYSTGGEAFF. The DNA of the CDR3 is TGTGCCAGCAGTTACTCGACAGGGGGAGAGGCTTTCTTT. The J gene is TRBJ1-1, the V gene TRBV6-5; 9 nucleotides match TRBD1. This CDR3 has 13 residues. Per germline, CDR1 MNHEY and CDR2 SVGAGI. The junction had 4 bases not matched to a gene; V was cut back by 0 bases and J by 11 bases.

The V call is TRBV14, the J call TRBJ2-2; maybe TRBD1 (6 bases). The CDR3 is 17 residues long. Germline CDR1 SGHDN, CDR2 FVKESK. Trimming removed 2 bases from V and 0 bases from J, with 13 bases in between. CDR3 in amino acids: CASSQNWGPSNTGELFF. The CDR3 bases are TGTGCCAGCAGCCAAAATTGGGGGCCCTCGAACACCGGGGAGCTGTTTTTT.

The V and J genes are TRBV2 and TRBJ1-5; 10 bases map to TRBD1. Germline CDR1 and CDR2: SNHLY and FYNNEI. V shed 6 bases, J shed 0 bases, and the junction held 14 bases outside the gene matches. The CDR3 is made up of 19 amino acids. CDR3 nucleotide sequence: TGTGCCAGCAGGGGTTTGACCGGGACAGGGGTTTATAGCAATCAGCCCCAGCATTTT. Amino acids: CASRGLTGTGVYSNQPQHF.

The genes are TRBV18 and TRBJ1-3; D gene ambiguous. Germline V CDR1 and CDR2: KGHSH, LQKENI. This CDR3 comprises 14 residues. V lost 1 base and J lost 0, with 4 bases in between. The CDR3, as DNA: TGTGCCAGCTCACCACAGGACTCTGGAAACACCATATATTTT. Encoded protein: CASSPQDSGNTIYF.

V is TRBV2 and J is TRBJ2-3, with 12 bases lining up with TRBD2. This CDR3 spans 19 amino acids. V shed 8 bases, J shed 1 base, and the junction held 16 bases outside the gene matches. Germline assignment: CDR1 SNHLY and CDR2 FYNNEI. The CDR3 DNA is TGTGCCAGCGGCTATTCACTAGCGGGGGGTGTCTCTGGCACAGATACGCAGTATTTT. Protein product: CASGYSLAGGVSGTDTQYF.

This clone has a handful of counts. V is TRBV19 and J is TRBJ1-2; D ambiguous. CDR1 LNHDA and CDR2 SQIVND come from the germline V gene (reference sequence). Between the trimmed V and J ends, which lost 3 bases and 8 bases, there was a span of 16 bases. The CDR3 length is 14 residues. The CDR3 DNA reads as TGTGCCAGTAGTATCCAACAGTCGGTTGGGGGCTACACCTTC. Its translation is CASSIQQSVGGYTF.

CDR3 in amino acids: CASSLDLGGNSPLHF. The CDR3 DNA is TGTGCCAGCAGCTTAGATTTAGGGGGGAATTCACCCCTCCACTTT. The chain is built from TRBV11-2 and TRBJ1-6; D may be TRBD1 (6 bases). CDR1 SGHAT and CDR2 FQNNGV come from the germline V gene. The CDR3 extends over 15 amino acids. Deletions cut 0 bases from V and 7 bases from J, with 10 bases between.

The rearrangement joins TRBV7-9 to TRBJ1-1, with D perhaps TRBD1 (6 bases). The germline CDR1 and CDR2 sequences are SEHNR and FQNEAQ (reference sequence). The CDR3 runs to 15 residues. The V end lost 1 base, the J end lost 7 bases, and 16 bases lay between the germline ends. CDR3: CASSLDNTGFSEAFF. CDR3 nucleotide sequence: TGTGCCAGCAGCTTAGACAACACAGGGTTTAGTGAAGCTTTCTTT.

A single count supports this clone. V is TRBV4-1 and J is TRBJ1-6; D gene unclear. V dropped 1 base and J dropped 6 bases, with 10 bases sitting between them. Per germline, CDR1 MGHRA and CDR2 YSYEKL. The CDR3 contains 15 residues. CDR3 coding DNA: TGCGCCAGCAGCCAAGGACAACAGCCTAATTCACCCCTCCACTTT. The encoded protein is CASSQGQQPNSPLHF.

The chain carries TRBV2 and TRBJ1-3; D is perhaps TRBD1 (5 bases). Germline CDR1 and CDR2: SNHLY and FYNNEI. V lost 1 base and J 0 bases, leaving 13 bases between the germline ends. The CDR3 runs to 17 residues. The CDR3 spells CASSEVGGPRSGNTIYF. Written as DNA, the CDR3 is TGTGCCAGCAGTGAAGTTGGGGGACCGCGCTCTGGAAACACCATATATTTT.

The chain links TRBV4-1 to TRBJ2-7, with D unresolved. CDR3 length equals 13 residues. The V and J ends lost 0 bases and 10 bases respectively, with 13 bases between them. Germline V gene sequence: CDR1 MGHRA, CDR2 YSYEKL. CDR3 coding DNA: TGCGCCAGCAGCCAAGAATATGGACGGAATCAGTACTTC. It codes for CASSQEYGRNQYF.

This clone was picked up one time. This chain joins TRBV5-1 and TRBJ2-2; D call uncertain. Germline values: CDR1 SGHRS, CDR2 YFSETQ. CDR3 length: 14 residues. V dropped 0 bases and J dropped 1 base, with 4 bases sitting between them. The CDR3 loop is CASSLGENTGELFF. The DNA for the CDR3 is TGCGCCAGCAGCTTGGGGGAGAACACCGGGGAGCTGTTTTTT.

The CDR3 here is CASSLGLAGDQETQYF. The CDR3 DNA reads TGTGCCAGCAGCTTAGGACTAGCGGGGGATCAAGAGACCCAGTACTTC. The chain has TRBV11-2 and TRBJ2-5; 12 bases line up with TRBD2. This CDR3 region has 16 residues. The V gene's germline CDR1 is SGHAT and CDR2 FQNNGV. J lost 2 bases, V lost 1 base, and 2 bases had no gene match.

The rearrangement joins TRBV5-1 to TRBJ1-4; TRBD1 is a possible D gene (5 bases). This CDR3 spans 14 amino acids. From germline, CDR1 is SGHRS and CDR2 YFSETQ. Trimming left V 0 bases short and J 3 bases short, with 6 bases between. CDR3 residues: CASSLEGANEKLFF. CDR3 nucleotides: TGCGCCAGCAGCTTGGAAGGGGCTAATGAAAAACTGTTTTTT.

V and J are TRBV6-5 and TRBJ1-2; D gene unclear. CDR1 and CDR2 (germline): MNHEY, SVGAGI. V lost 6 bases and J lost 1, with 6 bases in between. The CDR3 is 12 residues long. The CDR3 spells CASRANNYGYTF. The CDR3 DNA sequence: TGTGCCAGCAGAGCAAATAACTATGGCTACACCTTC.

The chain carries TRBV5-1 and TRBJ1-1, with 9 positions matching TRBD1. Germline assignment: CDR1 SGHRS and CDR2 YFSETQ. The CDR3 extends over 15 amino acids. The J segment lost 3 bases and the V segment lost 0 bases, leaving 3 bases of the junction unmatched. CDR3 bases: TGCGCCAGCAGCTTGGAGGGACAGGGATACACTGAAGCTTTCTTT. Translation gives CASSLEGQGYTEAFF. The complete variable domain, with remaining parts taken from reference TRBV5-1 and TRBJ1-1, reads KAGVTQTPRYLIKTRGQQVTLSCSPISGHRSVSWYQQTPGQGLQFLFEYFSETQRNKGNFPGRFSGRQFSNSRSEMNVSTLELGDSALYLCASSLEGQGYTEAFFGQGTRLTVV.

This chain uses TRBV6-5 with TRBJ1-2; D may be TRBD1 (5 bases). The CDR3 runs to 13 residues. V shed 8 bases and J shed 8 bases, with 18 bases lying between them. Per germline, CDR1 MNHEY and CDR2 SVGAGI. CDR3 DNA: TGTGCCAGCTTCAGGGAGGAACTATTCGGCTACACCTTC. Translation gives CASFREELFGYTF.

V gene TRBV13 combines with J gene TRBJ1-2; D is perhaps TRBD1 (6 bases). The V gene's germline CDR1 is PRHDT and CDR2 FYEKMQ (reference sequence). CDR3 size: 12 residues. Trimming stripped 7 bases from V and 8 bases from J, with 14 bases between. This chain's CDR3 is CASTLAGGGYTF. In nucleotides, the CDR3 is TGTGCCAGCACCCTCGCTGGGGGCGGCTACACCTTC.

The chain couples TRBV3-1 (or the pseudogene TRBV3-2) to TRBJ1-3; D gene unclear. The germline V gene has CDR1 LGHDT and CDR2 YNNKEL (reference sequence). This CDR3 spans 14 amino acids. V lost 4 bases and J 2 bases, leaving 9 bases between the germline ends. The CDR3 protein is CASSLNPTGNTIYF. CDR3 in DNA: TGTGCCAGCAGCCTCAACCCTACTGGAAACACCATATATTTT.

The chain combines TRBV19 with TRBJ1-1; D is undetermined. This CDR3 contains 13 residues. V was shortened by 9 bases and J by 0 bases, with 11 bases between the two germline ends. The V gene's germline CDR1 is LNHDA and CDR2 SQIVND (reference sequence). CDR3 sequence (DNA): TGTGCCAGCCTTCCCGGTGTGAACACTGAAGCTTTCTTT. Its translation is CASLPGVNTEAFF.

The rearrangement joins TRBV1 to TRBJ2-5; the table's D call TRBD1 went unverified against the DNA. TRBV1 is flagged as a pseudogene. The CDR3 has 14 amino acids. Here the CDR3 reads CTSSQVPEKETQYF. Written as DNA, the CDR3 is TGCACCAGCAGCCAAGTCCCAGAAAAAGAGACCCAGTACTTC.